This TCR beta chain derives from a study of HIV-infected patients and healthy controls. This CDR3 has 15 residues. CDR1 SEHNR and CDR2 FQNEAQ come from the germline V gene (reference sequence). V gave up 5 bases and J gave up 2 bases; unmatched junction bases: 5. This clonotype was seen ten or more times. MiXCR was run by TCRdb on the 5' RACE reads, yielding one entry per CDR3 protein. The sample has tens of thousands of distinct CDR3 sequences; about 19% are singletons. The rearrangement joins TRBV7-9 to TRBJ1-4, with 7 bases lining up with TRBD1. The sequencing input was CD4+ T cells from blood. The sequence was collected from a human donor in good health. The CDR3 here is CASSDYRGTNEKLFF. DNA for the CDR3: TGTGCCAGCAGCGATTACAGGGGTACTAATGAAAAACTGTTTTTT.